Listed below are T cell receptor beta chains from one sample, sequenced in a study of beta chain features in type 1 diabetes. Sequenced by immunoSEQ multiplex PCR; TCRdb stores in-frame clones only, minus some. Counted here are approximately 340,000 clones, about 14% occurring once; the ten biggest clones make up approximately 0.019%. Sequenced sample: naive CD4+ T cells from blood. The receptors here all came from a woman aged 18-29 years in good health. The CDR3 runs from the conserved cysteine through the conserved F or W. A D gene is named only where the DNA matches it firmly. Clone size is not always given. Where it is, it says once, few, many or a class for expanded clones.

TRBV30,TRBD1,few,TRBJ2-7,CAWSARTGGYQYF,TGTGCCTGGAGTGCACGGACAGGGGGATACCAGTACTTC
TRBV14,TRBD2,.,TRBJ2-7,CASSQTSGRREQYF,TGTGCCAGCAGCCAAACTAGCGGGAGACGGGAGCAGTACTTC
TRBV7-9,.,few,TRBJ1-1,CASSAQDGDTEAFF,TGTGCCAGCAGCGCACAAGACGGGGACACTGAAGCTTTCTTT
TRBV30,TRBD2,.,TRBJ2-3,CAWSGGLAGSTDTQYF,TGTGCCTGGAGTGGGGGGCTAGCGGGAAGCACAGATACGCAGTATTTT
TRBV6-5,TRBD1,.,TRBJ2-1,CASSPGQPSSEQFF,TGTGCCAGCAGTCCGGGACAGCCCTCCTCGGAGCAGTTCTTC
TRBV30,.,.,TRBJ2-5,CAWSDYGRNRGRYQETQYF,TGTGCCTGGAGTGACTACGGGAGAAACAGGGGCCGATACCAAGAGACCCAGTACTTC
TRBV7-3,.,.,TRBJ2-1,CASSYHLSTYNEQFF,TGTGCCAGCAGCTACCATTTATCCACATACAATGAGCAGTTCTTC
TRBV4-1,.,.,TRBJ2-7,CASSRQRDSSSYEQYF,TGCGCCAGCAGCCGACAAAGGGACTCTAGCTCCTACGAGCAGTACTTC
TRBV5-1,.,few,TRBJ2-1,CASSLGGGNYNEQFF,TGCGCCAGCAGCTTGGGGGGGGGCAACTACAATGAGCAGTTCTTC
TRBV6-5,TRBD1,.,TRBJ2-7,CASNPTGGPRHEQYF,TGTGCCAGCAACCCCACAGGGGGCCCCCGGCACGAGCAGTACTTC
TRBV30,TRBD2,.,TRBJ2-1,CAWSAGLAGYNEQFF,TGTGCCTGGAGCGCGGGACTAGCGGGATACAATGAGCAGTTCTTC
TRBV28,.,few,TRBJ2-7,CASKGPNSYEQYF,TGTGCCAGCAAGGGGCCTAACTCCTACGAGCAGTACTTC
TRBV28,TRBD1,few,TRBJ2-1,CASSSTGTGYNEQFF,TGTGCCAGCAGTTCCACCGGGACAGGGTACAATGAGCAGTTCTTC
TRBV5-1,.,few,TRBJ2-7,CASSHGGLPGYEQYF,TGCGCCAGCAGCCACGGGGGGCTCCCCGGGTACGAGCAGTACTTC
TRBV27,TRBD1,.,TRBJ2-7,CASRPPGTGGYEQYF,TGTGCCAGCAGGCCTCCCGGGACAGGGGGCTACGAGCAGTACTTC
TRBV30,.,.,TRBJ2-4,CAFNRDSNIQYF,TGTGCCTTCAACCGGGACTCGAACATTCAGTACTTC
TRBV5-1,.,.,TRBJ1-5,CASSLGGYSNQPQHF,TGCGCCAGCAGCTTGGGCGGATATAGCAATCAGCCCCAGCATTTT
TRBV30,.,few,TRBJ1-5,CAWRERQQLSNQPQHF,TGTGCCTGGAGGGAGCGACAGCAACTTAGCAATCAGCCCCAGCATTTT
TRBV7-8,TRBD1,.,TRBJ2-3,CAGLGQSTDTQYF,TGTGCCGGACTGGGACAGAGTACAGATACGCAGTATTTT
TRBV4-1,TRBD1,.,TRBJ1-2,CASSLGTDYGYTF,TGCGCCAGCAGCCTAGGGACAGATTATGGCTACACCTTC
TRBV4-2,.,few,TRBJ1-2,CASSQDKQSNYGYTF,TGTGCCAGCAGCCAAGATAAACAGTCTAACTATGGCTACACCTTC
TRBV25-1,.,.,TRBJ1-1,CASSALQGSTEAFF,TGTGCCAGCAGTGCTCTACAGGGTAGCACTGAAGCTTTCTTT
TRBV28,TRBD2,.,TRBJ2-5,CASSSSTSGRWLTQYF,TGTGCCAGCAGTTCATCAACTAGCGGGAGGTGGCTGACCCAGTACTTC
TRBV6-5,TRBD1,.,TRBJ2-3,CASRDRVVRDTQYF,TGTGCCAGCAGGGACAGGGTAGTACGAGATACGCAGTATTTT
TRBV7-6,TRBD1,.,TRBJ2-7,CASSPDRGYEQYF,TGTGCCAGCAGCCCAGACAGGGGATACGAGCAGTACTTC
TRBV4-3,TRBD1,.,TRBJ2-5,CARTGGLGETQYF,TGCGCCAGGACAGGGGGCCTGGGGGAGACCCAGTACTTC
TRBV30,TRBD1,.,TRBJ2-7,CAWSLGGPSYEQYF,TGTGCCTGGAGTTTAGGGGGCCCGAGCTACGAGCAGTACTTC
TRBV29-1,.,.,TRBJ1-2,CSVTGPWTDYGYTF,TGCAGCGTTACCGGCCCGTGGACAGACTATGGCTACACCTTC
TRBV5-1,TRBD1,.,TRBJ1-5,CASSLAGQGNQPQHF,TGCGCCAGCAGCTTGGCCGGACAGGGCAATCAGCCCCAGCATTTT
TRBV7-9,TRBD1,few,TRBJ2-5,CASSPQGWETQYF,TGTGCCAGCAGCCCACAGGGGTGGGAGACCCAGTACTTC
TRBV2,.,few,TRBJ2-2,CASRAENTGELFF,TGTGCCAGCAGAGCGGAGAACACCGGGGAGCTGTTTTTT
TRBV9,TRBD2,.,TRBJ2-2,CASSVGLAENTGELFF,TGTGCCAGCAGCGTCGGACTAGCGGAGAACACCGGGGAGCTGTTTTTT
TRBV29-1,TRBD2,.,TRBJ2-1,CSVSETSGISYNEQFF,TGCAGCGTTAGTGAGACTAGCGGGATCTCCTACAATGAGCAGTTCTTC
TRBV29-1,.,.,TRBJ2-5,CSARRARQETQYF,TGCAGCGCCCGCCGCGCCCGGCAAGAGACCCAGTACTTC
TRBV2,.,.,TRBJ1-2,CASSAGTTGYTF,TGTGCCAGCAGTGCCGGGACTACTGGCTACACCTTC
TRBV7-2,TRBD1,.,TRBJ1-5,CASSLQGANNQPQHF,TGTGCCAGCAGCTTACAGGGGGCTAACAATCAGCCCCAGCATTTT
TRBV15,.,.,TRBJ1-2,CATALKRFMAGGYTF,TGTGCCACCGCCCTGAAAAGATTTATGGCGGGTGGCTACACCTTC